A selection of T cell receptor beta chains follows, all from one sample in a study of identical twins. Each CDR3 protein is one row after TCRdb ran MiXCR on the 5' RACE reads. The sample carries some 1,700,000 distinct CDR3 sequences, around 33% recorded once. Sequenced input: cord blood. These receptors originate from a newborn girl in good health. Each CDR3 is given with its conserved first and last residue. D genes are given only for firm matches. Only some rows state a clone size, as once, few, many or a class for expanded clones.

>TRBV25-1|TRBJ2-3|-|-
CASGFRDTDTQYF
TGTGCCAGCGGTTTTCGGGACACAGATACGCAGTATTTT
>TRBV5-1|TRBJ2-1|-|TRBD1
CASSMTGSSYEQFF
TGCGCCAGCAGCATGACAGGGAGCTCCTACGAGCAGTTCTTC
>TRBV10-2|TRBJ2-1|-|-
CASQEGSGYYNEQFF
TGCGCCAGCCAAGAGGGTAGCGGATATTACAATGAGCAGTTCTTC
>TRBV5-1|TRBJ2-3|few|TRBD2
CASSPTTSAISTDTQYF
TGCGCCAGCAGCCCAACCACTAGCGCTATAAGCACAGATACGCAGTATTTT
>TRBV19|TRBJ1-5|-|-
CASSITVYSNQPQHF
TGTGCCAGTAGTATAACAGTCTATAGCAATCAGCCCCAGCATTTT
>TRBV27|TRBJ1-6|-|TRBD1
CASSLSGQSNNSPLHF
TGTGCCAGCAGTCTATCGGGACAGAGCAATAATTCACCCCTCCACTTT
>TRBV9|TRBJ1-4|-|TRBD1
CASSASTGGREKLFF
TGTGCCAGCAGCGCTAGTACAGGGGGCAGAGAAAAACTGTTTTTT
>TRBV7-9|TRBJ2-2|-|-
CASSFWGQPNTGELFF
TGTGCCAGCAGCTTTTGGGGACAACCGAACACCGGGGAGCTGTTTTTT
>TRBV4-1|TRBJ1-4|many|-
CASSLFREKLFF
TGCGCCAGCAGCCTATTCAGGGAAAAACTGTTTTTT
>TRBV20-1|TRBJ2-7|many|TRBD2
CSATHTGTSGPYEQYF
TGCAGTGCTACGCATACCGGGACTAGCGGACCCTACGAGCAGTACTTC
>TRBV27|TRBJ1-1|few|-
CASSRTPQNTEAFF
TGTGCCAGCAGCCGGACCCCTCAGAACACTGAAGCTTTCTTT
>TRBV11-2|TRBJ2-1|few|TRBD2
CASSPGTSGRLGEQFF
TGTGCCAGCAGCCCTGGGACTAGCGGGAGGCTGGGTGAGCAGTTCTTC
>TRBV12-3/TRBV12-4|TRBJ2-3|few|TRBD2
CASSLGRGGPEDTQYF
TGTGCCAGCAGTTTGGGACGGGGGGGCCCGGAAGATACGCAGTATTTT
>TRBV2|TRBJ1-6|-|-
CASSEIWGGPSYNSPLHF
TGTGCCAGCAGTGAAATATGGGGCGGACCTTCCTATAATTCACCCCTCCACTTT
>TRBV10-3|TRBJ1-4|-|-
CAISGGGEKLFF
TGTGCCATCAGTGGAGGGGGTGAAAAACTGTTTTTT
>TRBV10-3|TRBJ1-4|many|-
CAISDNNRDEKLFF
TGTGCCATCAGTGATAACAACAGGGATGAAAAACTGTTTTTT
>TRBV4-2|TRBJ1-2|few|-
CASSLERARGYTF
TGTGCCAGCAGCCTAGAGCGGGCGCGTGGCTACACCTTC
>TRBV3-1|TRBJ1-1|-|-
CASSQEWNTEAFF
TGTGCCAGCAGCCAAGAATGGAACACTGAAGCTTTCTTT
>TRBV24-1|TRBJ2-1|-|-
CATSGQTSKSSYNEQFF
TGTGCCACCAGTGGCCAAACTAGCAAATCCTCCTACAATGAGCAGTTCTTC
>TRBV28|TRBJ2-7|many|-
CASSFDEQYF
TGTGCCAGCAGCTTCGACGAGCAGTACTTC
>TRBV20-1|TRBJ2-5|few|-
CSANTNQETQYF
TGCAGTGCCAATACGAACCAAGAGACCCAGTACTTC
>TRBV12-3/TRBV12-4|TRBJ2-1|many|-
CASSLGVEVFF
TGTGCCAGCAGTTTGGGGGTTGAGGTGTTCTTC
>TRBV20-1|TRBJ2-5|-|TRBD2
CSARVGTSGLQETQYF
TGCAGTGCTAGAGTGGGGACTAGCGGCCTCCAAGAGACCCAGTACTTC
>TRBV6-1|TRBJ1-5|-|TRBD1
CASRAGQGADQPQHF
TGTGCCAGCAGAGCGGGACAGGGGGCAGATCAGCCCCAGCATTTT
>TRBV9|TRBJ2-1|-|TRBD2
CASSVEMRGASYNEQFF
TGTGCCAGCAGCGTAGAGATGCGGGGGGCGTCCTACAATGAGCAGTTCTTC
>TRBV11-2|TRBJ1-1|-|-
CASSLDGRLRGTNTEAFF
TGTGCCAGCAGCTTAGATGGTCGGTTGAGGGGAACGAACACTGAAGCTTTCTTT
>TRBV12-5|TRBJ2-2|-|-
CASGSPWGANTGELFF
TGTGCTAGTGGTTCCCCATGGGGGGCGAACACCGGGGAGCTGTTTTTT
>TRBV7-2|TRBJ2-5|-|TRBD2
CASSTSGAQETQYF
TGTGCCAGCAGCACTAGCGGGGCACAAGAGACCCAGTACTTC
>TRBV28|TRBJ2-7|-|-
CASSLLPRAPSSYEQYF
TGTGCCAGCAGTTTACTCCCCCGGGCCCCGAGCTCCTACGAGCAGTACTTC
>TRBV6-1|TRBJ2-7|-|-
CASNVKTYEQYF
TGTGCCAGCAATGTGAAGACCTACGAGCAGTACTTC
>TRBV7-2|TRBJ1-2|-|TRBD1
CASTPWGVGTGGPYGYTF
TGTGCCAGCACGCCATGGGGCGTCGGGACAGGGGGCCCCTATGGCTACACCTTC